These 21 T cell receptor beta chains came from one sample sequenced in a study of metastatic and nonmetastatic thyroid tumors. Using MiXCR, TCRdb re-called clones from the PCR reads. The sample records under 15,000 clones, roughly 21% being singletons. Thyroid surgery took place with no prior treatment in any patient. The specimen was adjacent normal tissue. Source of these receptors: a female donor with papillary thyroid cancer or a benign thyroid nodule (not recorded which). Some clones in this sample may be carry-over from other donors' samples.

This clone has a count of ten or more. The chain's CDR3 is CASSLSQAKNIQYF. CDR3 coding DNA: TGTGCCAGCAGTTTGTCGCAGGCCAAAAACATTCAGTACTTC. The chain links TRBV27 to TRBJ2-4; D call uncertain. Germline lookup yields CDR1 MNHEY and CDR2 SMNVEV (reference sequence). The CDR3 sequence is 14 residues long. Trimming removed 3 bases from V and 1 base from J, with 7 bases in between.

This clone has a handful of counts. Without the conserved terminal phenylalanine or tryptophan, this CDR3 likely stems from a read error. The chain recombines TRBV2 with TRBJ1-1; D ambiguous. Germline V gene data show CDR1 as SNHLY and CDR2 as FYNNEI. The V gene lost 6 bases and the J gene lost 3 bases, with 8 bases spanning the gap. The CDR3 is 12 amino acids. CDR3 residues: CASRPPYTEAFI. The CDR3 DNA sequence: TGTGCCAGCAGGCCACCCTACACTGAAGCTTTCATC.

This clone was counted at least ten times. The chain employs TRBV30 and TRBJ1-2, with D possibly TRBD1 on 6 matching bases. Germline assignment: CDR1 GTSNPN and CDR2 SVGIG (reference sequence). The CDR3 is made up of 15 amino acids. V was pared by 3 bases and J by 4 bases, with 18 bases between. CDR3 residues: CAWSRGGGSSYGYTF. As DNA, the CDR3 is TGTGCCTGGAGCCGGGGGGGGGGCTCCAGCTATGGCTACACCTTC. The full variable domain, rest sourced from reference TRBV30 and TRBJ1-2, is SQTIHQWPATLVQPVGSPLSLECTVEGTSNPNLYWYRQAAGRGLQLLFYSVGIGQISSEVPQNLSASRPQDRQFILSSKKLLLSDSGFYLCAWSRGGGSSYGYTFGSGTRLTVV.

The chain employs TRBV6-1 and TRBJ2-1; D not certain. This CDR3 has 15 residues. The V and J ends lost 7 bases and 8 bases respectively, with 21 bases between them. Germline CDR1 is MNHNS and CDR2 is SASEGT. This chain's CDR3 is CASKGPSTSDHEQFF. CDR3 DNA sequence: TGTGCCAGCAAAGGGCCTAGTACTTCTGACCATGAGCAGTTCTTC.

This clone was counted at least ten times. The V gene is TRBV7-2, the J gene TRBJ1-1, with unresolved D. Germline CDR1 is SGHTA and CDR2 is FQGNSA. V lost 1 base, J lost 0 bases, and 6 bases lay in between. This CDR3 comprises 14 residues. Written as DNA, the CDR3 is TGTGCCAGCAGCTTAGGGGGATTGAACACTGAAGCTTTCTTT. Translating gives CASSLGGLNTEAFF.

This clone has a count of ten or more. This chain connects TRBV5-6 to TRBJ1-3; TRBD1 matches 7 bases. This CDR3 has 14 amino acids. V trimming: 4 bases; J trimming: 2 bases; junction bases outside the gene matches: 3. Germline V lookup: CDR1 SGHDT, CDR2 YYEEEE. The CDR3 coding sequence is TGTGCCAGCAGCCGAACAGGGGCTGGAAACACCATATATTTT. Translating it yields CASSRTGAGNTIYF.

This clone was observed a few times. The sample carries other DNA sequences with the same CDR3. The chain joins TRBV12-3 or TRBV12-4 to TRBJ2-1; D unresolved. The CDR3 consists of 13 residues. V gave up 1 base and J gave up 7 bases, with 8 bases separating them. DNA of the CDR3: TGTGCCAGCAGTTTAGGTTTGAGGAATGAGCAGTTCTTC. This codes for CASSLGLRNEQFF.

In the case of this clone: A junction end diverges from the germline sequence, so it may reflect a read error. The CDR3 DNA sequence: TGTGCCAGCAGTCCGATCCTAGCGGGGTCTGGGGCCAACGTCATGACTTTC. It specifies CASSPILAGSGANVMTF. The V call is TRBV28, the J call TRBJ2-6, with 9 bases that match TRBD2. The CDR3 loop spans 17 amino acids. The germline V gene has CDR1 MDHEN and CDR2 SYDVKM.

The chain combines TRBV10-2 with TRBJ2-2, with TRBD1 matching 8 bases. CDR1 is WSHSY, CDR2 SAAADI, per germline. The V and J ends lost 11 bases and 5 bases, in that order; junction bases with no gene match: 10. The CDR3 consists of 14 residues. The CDR3 here is CAQWRQGFTGELFF. The CDR3 DNA is TGCGCCCAGTGGAGACAGGGGTTTACCGGGGAGCTGTTTTTT.

This clone is classed as medium-sized. The chain joins TRBV24-1 to TRBJ2-2, with D uncertain. Trimming removed 2 bases at V and 0 bases at J, with 9 bases between. Germline-derived CDR1 and CDR2 are KGHDR and SFDVKD. The CDR3 sequence is 16 residues long. CDR3: CATSDWSGTNTGELFF. The CDR3 nucleotides read TGTGCCACCAGTGATTGGTCAGGAACGAACACCGGGGAGCTGTTTTTT.

This clone showed up many times. Possible read error: a much larger clone is one base away. The sample has other DNA sequences that encode this CDR3 too. The J gene is TRBJ2-7, the V gene TRBV29-1; D is ambiguous. There are 14 residues in the CDR3. Germline values: CDR1 SQVTM, CDR2 ANQGSEA. The CDR3 region is CSVEDLERPYEQYF. DNA for the CDR3: TGCAGCGTTGAAGATTTGGAGAGGCCCTACGAGCAGTACTTT.

About this clone itself: Sequence at one end of the junction differs from germline and may be a read error. The chain is built from TRBV7-3 and TRBJ2-1, with TRBD1 matching 7 bases. The germline gives CDR1 SGHTA, CDR2 FQGTGA. This CDR3 has 15 amino acids. Written as DNA, the CDR3 is TGTGCCAGCAGCCTAACCGGGACAGACAACAATGAGCAGTTCTTC. Protein sequence: CASSLTGTDNNEQFF.

The CDR3 protein is CASSSRLKDTGELFF. The CDR3 region has the DNA TGTGCCAGCAGTTCCCGACTTAAGGACACCGGGGAGCTGTTTTTT. This chain uses TRBV6-2 or TRBV6-3 with TRBJ2-2; D remains unclear. The germline V gene has CDR1 MNHEY and CDR2 SVGEGT. With 4 bases removed from V and 3 bases from J, the gap between germline ends came to 12 bases. The CDR3 is 15 amino acids.

This clone was observed many times. The CDR3 DNA sequence: TGTGCCAGCAGTAAACAGGGGGCCAAAAACATTCAGTACTTC. Its protein is CASSKQGAKNIQYF. J is TRBJ2-4 and V is TRBV6-1; 7 bases line up with TRBD1. V trimming: 5 bases; J trimming: 1 base; junction bases outside the gene matches: 2. CDR3 length: 14 amino acids. Germline CDR1 is MNHNS and CDR2 is SASEGT.

Relative to its sample, this clone is medium-sized. The chain uses TRBV6-2 or TRBV6-3 and TRBJ2-7; a weak D match, TRBD2 (5 bases). This CDR3 contains 15 residues. From germline, CDR1 is MNHEY and CDR2 SVGEGT. V was cut by 10 bases and J by 5 bases, with 24 bases left in between. CDR3 sequence (DNA): TGTGCCACCAGCAGTCGTCGCCGAGGGAGACACGAGCAGTACTTC. Amino acids: CATSSRRRGRHEQYF.

In this sample, this clone is medium-sized. The genes are TRBV28 and TRBJ2-1, with 7 positions matching TRBD2. In germline, CDR1 is MDHEN, CDR2 SYDVKM. CDR3 size: 15 residues. V was pared by 4 bases and J by 4 bases, with 7 bases of the junction left unmatched. The CDR3 region has the DNA TGTGCCAGCAGTTCCGGGACTACCTCTTACAATGAGCAGTTCTTC. This gives the protein CASSSGTTSYNEQFF.

This chain connects TRBV5-8 to TRBJ1-4; 10 bases agree with TRBD1. J gave up 8 bases and V 1 base, and 5 bases lay outside the gene matches. The CDR3 totals 15 residues. Germline lookup yields CDR1 SGHTS and CDR2 YDEGEE. The CDR3 reads CASSLWGTGDEKLFF. DNA for the CDR3: TGTGCCAGCAGCTTGTGGGGGACAGGGGACGAAAAACTGTTTTTT.

The chain has TRBV6-1 and TRBJ1-6; D gene unclear. Per germline, CDR1 MNHNS and CDR2 SASEGT. V lost 6 bases, J lost 3 bases, and 15 bases lay in between. This CDR3 has 16 amino acids. The CDR3 DNA reads as TGTGCCAGCAGACGTGACCGGATGGACTATAATTCACCCCTCCACTTT. Its translation: CASRRDRMDYNSPLHF.

This clone has only a few counts. The chain recombines TRBV10-1 with TRBJ1-5, with 8 bases matching TRBD1. V lost 5 bases to trimming and J lost 6 bases; unmatched junction nucleotides: 6. The CDR3 spans 14 residues. CDR1 WNHNN and CDR2 SYGVQD come from the germline V gene (reference sequence). The CDR3 nucleotides are TGCGCCAGCAGTCCTGACAGGGGTTCTCAGCCCCAGCATTTT. It specifies CASSPDRGSQPQHF.

This clone was picked up one time. This chain joins TRBV13 and TRBJ2-6, with TRBD1 matching over 9 bases. This CDR3 is built from 20 residues. Germline V gives CDR1 PRHDT, CDR2 FYEKMQ (reference sequence). The trim removed 5 bases at V and 3 bases at J, leaving 17 bases unmatched. CDR3 amino acids: CASSTTRDRQGGFGANVLTF. The CDR3 DNA reads TGTGCCAGCAGCACCACTCGGGACCGACAGGGGGGCTTTGGGGCCAACGTCCTGACTTTC.

This clone was found many times. One end of the junction fails to match germline, which may point to a read error. Other DNA variants within this sample encode the same CDR3. The V and J genes are TRBV11-2 and TRBJ2-3; D not resolved. The CDR3 covers 12 residues. Germline values: CDR1 SGHAT, CDR2 FQNNGV. CDR3 loop: CASSLGSDTQYF. As DNA, the CDR3 is TGTGCCAGCAGCTTAGGGTCCGATACGCAGTACTTT.